This is a list of T cell receptor beta chains from one sample in a study of blood T cell repertoires in COVID-19. Assay used: immunoSEQ multiplex PCR; TCRdb lists only in-frame clones, some missing. Seen here are fewer than 250,000 clones, around 80% observed once, and the top ten hold approximately 12%. The material sequenced was peripheral blood. These receptor sequences come from a woman aged 40 to 50 with acute or convalescent COVID-19. The conserved cysteine and the conserved F or W are not part of the CDR3 here. The order of the fields is J gene, V gene, CDR3 protein.

TRBJ1-3 | TRBV18 | ASSPDNSGNTIY
TRBJ2-7 | TRBV10-3 | AISPLGLAGGPSEQY
TRBJ1-3 | TRBV30 | AWSVSGRPGNTIY
TRBJ2-5 | TRBV6-5 | ASSPRGQETQY
TRBJ2-7 | TRBV5-1 | ASSLGWGAGSYEQY
TRBJ2-7 | TRBV5-1 | ASSLGVGLSSYEQY
TRBJ2-2 | TRBV10-3 | AISESPTSTSGVSANTGELF
TRBJ1-4 | TRBV4-3 | ASSQTGTGYNKKLF
TRBJ2-1 | TRBV24-1 | ATSGTSGGPPYYNEQF
TRBJ1-1 | TRBV19 | ASSPRGGVTEAF
TRBJ1-3 | TRBV5-6 | ASSPAQGNGNTIY
TRBJ1-1 | TRBV19 | ATLGVDTSLEWMNTEAF
TRBJ2-1 | TRBV5-1 | ASSLKTGENSYNEQF
TRBJ2-7 | TRBV5-1 | ASRRSGSAYEQY
TRBJ2-2 | TRBV29-1 | SVNTDTNTGELF
TRBJ1-2 | TRBV18 | ASSPPQAGKVYDGYT
TRBJ2-2 | TRBV2 | ASSDAGDRGELF
TRBJ1-1 | TRBV7-3 | ASSLTGGGTEAF
TRBJ1-6 | TRBV11-3 | ASSRGQDYSPLH
TRBJ1-1 | TRBV19 | ASSHIGGGTEAF
TRBJ1-1 | TRBV19 | ATKQGMGTEAF
TRBJ2-1 | TRBV7-6 | ASSRGGSSYNEQF
TRBJ1-2 | TRBV5-5 | ASSLSPGTNYGYT
TRBJ1-2 | TRBV5-4 | ASSYDRDGYT
TRBJ1-1 | TRBV27 | ASSRGVRVEAF
TRBJ2-1 | TRBV11-3 | ASSSEAGTGYNEQF